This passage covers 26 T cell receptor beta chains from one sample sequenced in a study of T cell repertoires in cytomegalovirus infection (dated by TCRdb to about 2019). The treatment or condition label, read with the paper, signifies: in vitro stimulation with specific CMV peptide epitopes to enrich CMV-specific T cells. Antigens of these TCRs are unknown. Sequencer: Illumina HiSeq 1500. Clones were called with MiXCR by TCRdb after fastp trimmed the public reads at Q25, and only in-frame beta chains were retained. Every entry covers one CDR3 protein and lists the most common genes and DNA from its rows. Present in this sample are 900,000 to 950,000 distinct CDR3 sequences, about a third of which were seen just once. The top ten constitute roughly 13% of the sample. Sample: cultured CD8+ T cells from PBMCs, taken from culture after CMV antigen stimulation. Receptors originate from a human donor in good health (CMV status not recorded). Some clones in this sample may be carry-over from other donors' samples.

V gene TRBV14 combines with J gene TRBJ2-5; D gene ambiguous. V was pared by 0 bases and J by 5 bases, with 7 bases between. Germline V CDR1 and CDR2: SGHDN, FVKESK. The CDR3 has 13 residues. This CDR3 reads CASSQDGRETQYF. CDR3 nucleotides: TGTGCCAGCAGCCAAGATGGTAGGGAGACCCAGTACTTC.

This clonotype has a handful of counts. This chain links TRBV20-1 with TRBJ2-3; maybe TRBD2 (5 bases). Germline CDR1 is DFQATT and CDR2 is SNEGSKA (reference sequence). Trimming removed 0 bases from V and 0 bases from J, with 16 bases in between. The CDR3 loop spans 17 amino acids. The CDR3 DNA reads TGCAGTGCTAGAGATCCCTTGGGAGTTTCTAGCACAGATACGCAGTATTTT. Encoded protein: CSARDPLGVSSTDTQYF.

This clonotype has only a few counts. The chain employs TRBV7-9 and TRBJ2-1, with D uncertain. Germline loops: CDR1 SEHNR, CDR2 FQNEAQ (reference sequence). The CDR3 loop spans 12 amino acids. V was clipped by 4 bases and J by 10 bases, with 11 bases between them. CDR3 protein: CASSSPVPEQFF. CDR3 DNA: TGTGCCAGCAGCTCCCCGGTCCCGGAGCAGTTCTTC.

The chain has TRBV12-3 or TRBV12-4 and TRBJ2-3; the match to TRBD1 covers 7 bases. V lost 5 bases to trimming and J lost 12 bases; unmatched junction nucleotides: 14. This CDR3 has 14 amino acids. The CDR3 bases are TGTGCCAGCAGTCTCTGGGACAGCGTTCCATTACAGTATTTT. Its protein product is CASSLWDSVPLQYF.

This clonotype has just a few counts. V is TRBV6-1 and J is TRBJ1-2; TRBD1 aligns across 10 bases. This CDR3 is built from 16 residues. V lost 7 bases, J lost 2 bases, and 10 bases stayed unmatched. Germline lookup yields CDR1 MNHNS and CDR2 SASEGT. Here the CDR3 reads CASTQVLTGGNYGYTF. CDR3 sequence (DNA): TGTGCCAGCACCCAAGTCCTGACAGGGGGCAACTATGGCTACACCTTC.

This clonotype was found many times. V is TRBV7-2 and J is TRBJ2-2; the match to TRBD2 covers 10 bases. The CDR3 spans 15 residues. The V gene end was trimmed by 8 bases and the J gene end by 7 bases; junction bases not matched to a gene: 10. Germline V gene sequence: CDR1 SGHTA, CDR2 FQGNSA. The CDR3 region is CASSPGLASFGELFF. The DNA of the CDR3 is TGTGCCAGCTCACCGGGACTAGCGTCCTTCGGGGAGCTGTTTTTT.

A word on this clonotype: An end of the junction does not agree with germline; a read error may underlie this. The DNA for the CDR3 is TGTGCCAGCAGTCTTCCCCCAGGGGTGGATTTT. This sequence encodes CASSLPPGVDF. This sequence joins TRBV6-1 and TRBJ1-3, with D perhaps matching TRBD1 (6 bases). Looked up from germline, CDR1 is MNHNS and CDR2 is SASEGT. This CDR3 comprises 11 residues.

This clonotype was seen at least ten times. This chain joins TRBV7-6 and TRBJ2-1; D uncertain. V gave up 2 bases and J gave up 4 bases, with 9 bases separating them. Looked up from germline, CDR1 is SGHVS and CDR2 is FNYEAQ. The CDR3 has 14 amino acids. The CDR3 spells CASSLQDYYNEQFF. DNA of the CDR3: TGTGCCAGCAGCTTACAGGATTATTACAATGAGCAGTTCTTC.

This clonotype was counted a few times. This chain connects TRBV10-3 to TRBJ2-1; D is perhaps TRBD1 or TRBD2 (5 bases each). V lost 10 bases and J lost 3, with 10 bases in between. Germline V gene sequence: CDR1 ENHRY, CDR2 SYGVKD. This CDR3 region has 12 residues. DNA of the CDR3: TGTGCCACGGGGCAAGGCTACAATGAGCAGTTCTTC. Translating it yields CATGQGYNEQFF.

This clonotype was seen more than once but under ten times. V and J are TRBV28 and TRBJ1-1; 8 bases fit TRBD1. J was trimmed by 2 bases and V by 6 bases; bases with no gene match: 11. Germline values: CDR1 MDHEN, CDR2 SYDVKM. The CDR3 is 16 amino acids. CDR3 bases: TGTGCCAGCAGCCTGATAAACAGGGGGACCAACACTGAAGCTTTCTTT. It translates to CASSLINRGTNTEAFF.

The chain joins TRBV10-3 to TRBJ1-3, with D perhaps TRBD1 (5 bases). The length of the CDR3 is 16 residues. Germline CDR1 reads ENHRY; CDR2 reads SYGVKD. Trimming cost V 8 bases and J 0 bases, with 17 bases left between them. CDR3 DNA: TGTGCCATCGCTGGGACTTATCGGGACTCTGGAAACACCATATATTTT. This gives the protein CAIAGTYRDSGNTIYF.

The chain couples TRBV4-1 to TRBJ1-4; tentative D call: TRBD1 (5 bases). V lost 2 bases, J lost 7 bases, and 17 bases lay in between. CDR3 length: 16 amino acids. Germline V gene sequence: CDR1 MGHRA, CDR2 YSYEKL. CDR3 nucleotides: TGCGCCAGCAGCCAACGCCCTCAGGGCGGGGGTGAAAAACTGTTTTTT. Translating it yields CASSQRPQGGGEKLFF.

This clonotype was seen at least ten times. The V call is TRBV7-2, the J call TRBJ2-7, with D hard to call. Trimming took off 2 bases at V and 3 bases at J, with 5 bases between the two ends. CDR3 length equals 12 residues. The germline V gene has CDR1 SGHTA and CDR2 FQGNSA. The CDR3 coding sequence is TGTGCCAGCAGCTTATTCGGCTACGAGCAGTACTTC. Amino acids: CASSLFGYEQYF.

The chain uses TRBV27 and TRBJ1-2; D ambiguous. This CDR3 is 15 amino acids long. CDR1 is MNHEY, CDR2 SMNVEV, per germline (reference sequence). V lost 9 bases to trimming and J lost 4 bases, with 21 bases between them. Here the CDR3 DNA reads TGTGCCAGTAGCGCCCGAAAGCTTACAGCCTATGGCTACACCTTC. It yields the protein CASSARKLTAYGYTF.

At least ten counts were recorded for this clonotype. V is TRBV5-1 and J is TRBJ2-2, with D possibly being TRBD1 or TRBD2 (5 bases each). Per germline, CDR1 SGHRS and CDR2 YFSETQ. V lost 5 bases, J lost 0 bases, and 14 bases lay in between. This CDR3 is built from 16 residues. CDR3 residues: CASSRGTDTNTGELFF. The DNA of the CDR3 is TGCGCCAGCAGTCGAGGGACGGATACGAACACCGGGGAGCTGTTTTTT.

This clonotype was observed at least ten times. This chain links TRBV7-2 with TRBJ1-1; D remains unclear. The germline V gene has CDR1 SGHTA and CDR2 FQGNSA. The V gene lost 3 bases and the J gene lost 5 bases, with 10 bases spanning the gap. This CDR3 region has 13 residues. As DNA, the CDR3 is TGTGCCAGCAGCTTTGGACGCTCTACTGAAGCTTTCTTT. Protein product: CASSFGRSTEAFF.

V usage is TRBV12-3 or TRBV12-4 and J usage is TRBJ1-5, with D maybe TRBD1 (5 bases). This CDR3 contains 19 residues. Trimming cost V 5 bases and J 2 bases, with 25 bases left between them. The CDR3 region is CASSRLWGGGLYGNQPQHF. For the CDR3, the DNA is TGTGCCAGCAGTCGCCTGTGGGGCGGGGGACTTTATGGCAATCAGCCCCAGCATTTT.

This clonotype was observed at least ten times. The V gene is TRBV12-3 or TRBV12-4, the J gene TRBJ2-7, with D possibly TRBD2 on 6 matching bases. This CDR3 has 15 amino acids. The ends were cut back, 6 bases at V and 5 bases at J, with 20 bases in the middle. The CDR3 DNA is TGTGCCAGCAGCTCAGGGCGGGGCGCTTGGAACGAGCAGTACTTC. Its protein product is CASSSGRGAWNEQYF.

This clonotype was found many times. The DNA of the CDR3 is TGTGCCAGCAGCTTAGGCAAGGACGGTGCAACTAATGAAAAACTGTTTTTT. It yields the protein CASSLGKDGATNEKLFF. V usage is TRBV7-9 and J usage is TRBJ1-4; D call uncertain. Trimming removed 1 base from V and 0 bases from J, with 12 bases in between. CDR1 and CDR2 from the germline V gene are SEHNR and FQNEAQ (reference sequence). The CDR3 runs to 17 residues.

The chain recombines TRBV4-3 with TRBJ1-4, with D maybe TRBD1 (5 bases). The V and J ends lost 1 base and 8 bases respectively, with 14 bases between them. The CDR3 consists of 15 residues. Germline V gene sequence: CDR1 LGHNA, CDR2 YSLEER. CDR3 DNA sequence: TGCGCCAGCAGCCAAGTTGAAGGGGCGTGGGAAAAACTGTTTTTT. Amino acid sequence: CASSQVEGAWEKLFF.

The CDR3 is CASSFDREDNSPLHF. The CDR3 coding sequence is TGTGCCAGCAGCTTCGACAGGGAGGATAATTCACCCCTCCACTTT. The chain links TRBV13 to TRBJ1-6, with 7 bases fitting TRBD1. Germline V gene data show CDR1 as PRHDT and CDR2 as FYEKMQ (reference sequence). With 3 bases clipped from V and 5 bases from J, the junction kept 4 bases outside the gene matches. The CDR3 covers 15 residues.

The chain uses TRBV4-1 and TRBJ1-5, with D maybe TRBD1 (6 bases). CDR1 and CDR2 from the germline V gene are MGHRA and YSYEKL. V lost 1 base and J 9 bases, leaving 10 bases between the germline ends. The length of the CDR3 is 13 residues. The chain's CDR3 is CASSQGGPLPQHF. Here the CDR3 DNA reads TGCGCCAGCAGCCAAGGGGGGCCCTTGCCCCAGCATTTT.

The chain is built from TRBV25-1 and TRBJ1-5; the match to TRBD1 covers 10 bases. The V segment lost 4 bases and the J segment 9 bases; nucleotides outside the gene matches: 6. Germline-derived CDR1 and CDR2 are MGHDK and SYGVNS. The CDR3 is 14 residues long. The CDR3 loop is CASSATGGKGPQHF. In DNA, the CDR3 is TGTGCCAGCAGTGCGACAGGGGGCAAGGGGCCCCAGCATTTT.

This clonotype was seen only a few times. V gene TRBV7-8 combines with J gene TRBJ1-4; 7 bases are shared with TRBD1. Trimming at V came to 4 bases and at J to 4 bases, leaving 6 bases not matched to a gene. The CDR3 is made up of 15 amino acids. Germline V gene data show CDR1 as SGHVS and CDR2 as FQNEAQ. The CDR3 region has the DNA TGTGCCAGCAGCTCGACCGGGACAGATAATGAAAAACTGTTTTTT. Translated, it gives CASSSTGTDNEKLFF.

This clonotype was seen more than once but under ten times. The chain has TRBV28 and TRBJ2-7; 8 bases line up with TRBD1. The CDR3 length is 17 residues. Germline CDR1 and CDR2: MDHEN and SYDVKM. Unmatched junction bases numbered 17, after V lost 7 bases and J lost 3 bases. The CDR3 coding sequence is TGTGCCAGCACCCCGGGGACCGGGACAGGCGAACTCTACGAGCAGTACGTC. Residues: CASTPGTGTGELYEQYV.

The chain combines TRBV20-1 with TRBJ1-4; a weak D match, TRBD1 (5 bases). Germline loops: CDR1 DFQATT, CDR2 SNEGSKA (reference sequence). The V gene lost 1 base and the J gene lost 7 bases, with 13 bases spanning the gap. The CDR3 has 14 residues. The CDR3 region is CSARALRDPEKLFF. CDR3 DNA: TGCAGTGCTAGAGCTCTCAGGGATCCTGAAAAACTGTTTTTT.